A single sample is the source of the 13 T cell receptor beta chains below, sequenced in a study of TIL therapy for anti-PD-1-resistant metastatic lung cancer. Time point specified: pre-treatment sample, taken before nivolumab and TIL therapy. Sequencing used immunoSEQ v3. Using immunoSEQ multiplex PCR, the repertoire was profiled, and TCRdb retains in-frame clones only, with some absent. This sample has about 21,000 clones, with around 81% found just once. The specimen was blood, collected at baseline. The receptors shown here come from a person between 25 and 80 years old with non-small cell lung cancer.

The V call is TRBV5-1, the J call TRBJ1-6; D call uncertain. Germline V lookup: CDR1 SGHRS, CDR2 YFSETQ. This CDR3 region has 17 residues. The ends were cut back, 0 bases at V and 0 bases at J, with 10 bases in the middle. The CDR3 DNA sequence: TGCGCCAGCAGCTTGGGGGTAGTCGACTCCTATAATTCACCCCTCCACTTT. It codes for CASSLGVVDSYNSPLHF.

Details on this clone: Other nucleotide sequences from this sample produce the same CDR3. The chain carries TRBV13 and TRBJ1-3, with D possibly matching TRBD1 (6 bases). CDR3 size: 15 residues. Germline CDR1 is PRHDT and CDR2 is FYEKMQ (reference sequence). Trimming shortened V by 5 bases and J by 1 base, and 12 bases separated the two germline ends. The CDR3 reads CASSDPQGSGNTIYF. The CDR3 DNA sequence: TGTGCCAGCAGCGACCCTCAGGGGTCTGGAAACACCATATATTTT.

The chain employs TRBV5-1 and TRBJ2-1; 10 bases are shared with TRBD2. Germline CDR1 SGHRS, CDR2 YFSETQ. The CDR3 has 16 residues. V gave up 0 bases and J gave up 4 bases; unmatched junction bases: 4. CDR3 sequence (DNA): TGCGCCAGCAGCTTGGAAGCGGGAGGGCTATACAATGAGCAGTTCTTC. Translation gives CASSLEAGGLYNEQFF. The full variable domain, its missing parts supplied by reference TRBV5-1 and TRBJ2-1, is KAGVTQTPRYLIKTRGQQVTLSCSPISGHRSVSWYQQTPGQGLQFLFEYFSETQRNKGNFPGRFSGRQFSNSRSEMNVSTLELGDSALYLCASSLEAGGLYNEQFFGPGTRLTVL.

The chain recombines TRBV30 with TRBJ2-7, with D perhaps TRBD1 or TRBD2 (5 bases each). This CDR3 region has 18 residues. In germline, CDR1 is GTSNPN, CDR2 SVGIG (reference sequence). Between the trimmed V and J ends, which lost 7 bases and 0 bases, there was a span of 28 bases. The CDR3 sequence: CAFNSGQGWGSSSYEQYF. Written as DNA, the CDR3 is TGTGCCTTTAACTCGGGGCAGGGATGGGGCTCAAGCTCCTACGAGCAGTACTTC. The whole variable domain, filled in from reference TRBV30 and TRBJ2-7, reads SQTIHQWPATLVQPVGSPLSLECTVEGTSNPNLYWYRQAAGRGLQLLFYSVGIGQISSEVPQNLSASRPQDRQFILSSKKLLLSDSGFYLCAFNSGQGWGSSSYEQYFGPGTRLTVT.

In DNA form, the CDR3 reads TGTGCCAGAAGCGGACAGGAAAGCGGCTACACCTTC. This codes for CARSGQESGYTF. V gene TRBV2 combines with J gene TRBJ1-2; 7 bases line up with TRBD1. The CDR3 is made up of 12 amino acids. CDR1 is SNHLY and CDR2 is FYNNEI in the germline V gene. Germline trimming cut 9 bases from V and 8 bases from J; bases unmatched to any gene: 9.

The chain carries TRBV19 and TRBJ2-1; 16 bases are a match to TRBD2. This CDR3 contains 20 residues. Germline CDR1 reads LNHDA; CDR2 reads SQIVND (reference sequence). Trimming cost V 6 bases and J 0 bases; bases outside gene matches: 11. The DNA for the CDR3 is TGTGCCAGTAGCAGACCGCCGGGACTAGCGGGAGGGAGCTCCTACAATGAGCAGTTCTTC. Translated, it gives CASSRPPGLAGGSSYNEQFF.

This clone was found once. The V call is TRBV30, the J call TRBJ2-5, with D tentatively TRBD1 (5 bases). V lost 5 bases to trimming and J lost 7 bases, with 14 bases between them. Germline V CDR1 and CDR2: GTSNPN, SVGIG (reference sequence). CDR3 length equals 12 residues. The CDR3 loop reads CAWDSLTGTQYF. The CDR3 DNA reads TGTGCCTGGGACAGCCTGACGGGGACCCAGTACTTC.

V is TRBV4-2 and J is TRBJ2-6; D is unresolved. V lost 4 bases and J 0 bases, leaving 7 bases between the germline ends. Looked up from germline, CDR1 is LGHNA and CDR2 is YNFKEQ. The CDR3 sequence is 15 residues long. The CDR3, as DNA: TGTGCCAGCAGCCGAGACCTCTCTGGGGCCAACGTCCTGACTTTC. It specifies CASSRDLSGANVLTF.

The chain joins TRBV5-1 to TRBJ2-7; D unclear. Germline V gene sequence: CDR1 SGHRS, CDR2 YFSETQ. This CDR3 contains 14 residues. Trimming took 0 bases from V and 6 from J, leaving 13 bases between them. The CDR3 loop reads CASSLAVEPREQYF. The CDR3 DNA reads TGCGCCAGCAGCTTGGCGGTCGAGCCCCGCGAGCAGTACTTC.

The CDR3 nucleotides are TGTGCCAGCAGCTCCCCGACCCCCGACAGGAGCAGAGGAAACACCATATATTTT. This sequence encodes CASSSPTPDRSRGNTIYF. This sequence joins TRBV7-6 and TRBJ1-3; perhaps TRBD1 as D (6 bases). V gave up 4 bases and J gave up 4 bases, with 23 bases separating them. The CDR3 consists of 18 residues. Germline V CDR1 and CDR2: SGHVS, FNYEAQ.

The CDR3: CASSRGGRTDTQYF. CDR3 nucleotide sequence: TGTGCCAGTAGTCGCGGGGGACGCACAGATACGCAGTATTTT. The chain combines TRBV19 with TRBJ2-3, with 7 bases that match TRBD2. CDR1 is LNHDA, CDR2 SQIVND, per germline (reference sequence). V trimming: 5 bases; J trimming: 1 base; junction bases outside the gene matches: 3. The CDR3 runs 14 residues.

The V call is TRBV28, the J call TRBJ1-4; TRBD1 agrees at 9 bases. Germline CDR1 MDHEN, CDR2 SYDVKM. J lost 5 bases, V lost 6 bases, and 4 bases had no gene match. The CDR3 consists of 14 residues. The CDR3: CASRDRGGNEKLFF. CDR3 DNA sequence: TGTGCCAGCAGGGACAGGGGCGGGAATGAAAAACTGTTTTTT.

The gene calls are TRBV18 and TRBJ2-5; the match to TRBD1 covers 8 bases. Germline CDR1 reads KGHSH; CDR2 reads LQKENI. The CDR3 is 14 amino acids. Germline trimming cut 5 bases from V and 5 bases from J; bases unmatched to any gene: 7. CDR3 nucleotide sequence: TGTGCCAGCTCATCGATCCAGGGGGCGGAGACCCAGTACTTC. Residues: CASSSIQGAETQYF.